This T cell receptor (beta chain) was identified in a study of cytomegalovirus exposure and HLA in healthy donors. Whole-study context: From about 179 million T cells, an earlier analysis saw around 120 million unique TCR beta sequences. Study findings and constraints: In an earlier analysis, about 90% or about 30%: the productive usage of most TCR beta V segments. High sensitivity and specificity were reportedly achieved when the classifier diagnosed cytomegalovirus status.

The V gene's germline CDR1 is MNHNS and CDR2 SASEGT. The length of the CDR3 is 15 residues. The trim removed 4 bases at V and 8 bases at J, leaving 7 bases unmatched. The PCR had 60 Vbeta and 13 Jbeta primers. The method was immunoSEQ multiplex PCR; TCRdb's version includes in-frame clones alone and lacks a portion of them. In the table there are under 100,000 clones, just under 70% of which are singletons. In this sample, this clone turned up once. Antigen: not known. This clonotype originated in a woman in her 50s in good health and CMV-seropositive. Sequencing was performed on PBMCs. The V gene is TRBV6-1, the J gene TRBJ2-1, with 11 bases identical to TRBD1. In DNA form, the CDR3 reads TGTGCCAGCAGTGTCACGGGACAGGGGGAGGATGAGCAGTTCTTC. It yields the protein CASSVTGQGEDEQFF.